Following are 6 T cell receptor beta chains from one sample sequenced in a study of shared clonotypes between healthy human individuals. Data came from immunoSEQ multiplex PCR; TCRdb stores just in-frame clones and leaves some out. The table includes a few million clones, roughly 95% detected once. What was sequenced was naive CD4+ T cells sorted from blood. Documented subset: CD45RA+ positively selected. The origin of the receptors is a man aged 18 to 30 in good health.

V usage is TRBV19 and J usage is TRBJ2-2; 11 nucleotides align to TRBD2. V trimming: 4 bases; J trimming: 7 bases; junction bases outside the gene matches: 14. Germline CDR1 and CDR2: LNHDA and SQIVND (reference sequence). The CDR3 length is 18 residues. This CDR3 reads CASSSKPLAGGAVGELFF. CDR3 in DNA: TGTGCCAGTAGTAGCAAACCCCTAGCGGGGGGCGCGGTCGGGGAGCTGTTTTTT.

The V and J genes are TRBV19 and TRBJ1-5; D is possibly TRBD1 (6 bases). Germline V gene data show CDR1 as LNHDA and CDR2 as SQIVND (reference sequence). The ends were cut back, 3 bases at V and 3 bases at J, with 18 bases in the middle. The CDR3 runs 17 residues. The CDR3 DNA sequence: TGTGCCAGTAGTATTGGGGGCCGCTCTCCATTCAATCAGCCCCAGCATTTT. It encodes CASSIGGRSPFNQPQHF.

Here the CDR3 DNA reads TGTGCCAGTAGTAGCGGCGGGCGGCCCTACGAGCAGTACTTC. This sequence encodes CASSSGGRPYEQYF. The gene calls are TRBV19 and TRBJ2-7; D is possibly TRBD2 (5 bases). V was trimmed by 4 bases and J by 2 bases, leaving 12 bases between them. The CDR3 length is 14 residues. The germline V gene encodes CDR1 LNHDA and CDR2 SQIVND (reference sequence). Filled out from reference TRBV19 and TRBJ2-7, the complete variable domain reads DGGITQSPKYLFRKEGQNVTLSCEQNLNHDAMYWYRQDPGQGLRLIYYSQIVNDFQKGDIAEGYSVSREKKESFPLTVTSAQKNPTAFYLCASSSGGRPYEQYFGPGTRLTVT.

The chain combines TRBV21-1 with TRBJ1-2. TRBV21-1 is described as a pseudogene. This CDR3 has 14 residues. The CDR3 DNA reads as TGTGCCAGCAGCCCTGGGAGGGCAAGGTATGGCTACACCTTC. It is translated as CASSPGRARYGYTF.

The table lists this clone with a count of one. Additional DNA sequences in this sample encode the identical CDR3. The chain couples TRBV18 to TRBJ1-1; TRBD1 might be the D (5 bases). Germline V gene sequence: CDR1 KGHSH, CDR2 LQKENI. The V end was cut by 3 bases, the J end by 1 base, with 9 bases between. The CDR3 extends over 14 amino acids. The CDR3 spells CASSPRQSNTEAFF. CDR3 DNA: TGTGCCAGCTCACCGAGACAGTCGAACACTGAAGCTTTCTTT.

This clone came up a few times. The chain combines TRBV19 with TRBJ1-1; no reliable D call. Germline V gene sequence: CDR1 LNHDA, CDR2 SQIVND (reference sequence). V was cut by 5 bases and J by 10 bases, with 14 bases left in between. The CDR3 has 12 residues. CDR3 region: CASSGFPAGAFF. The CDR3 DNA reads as TGTGCCAGTAGTGGTTTCCCGGCTGGAGCTTTCTTT.